This T cell receptor beta chain appears in the sequencing data of a study of T cell clonotyping in hematopoietic cell transplantation. This clone appeared a single time. The data were produced by immunoSEQ multiplex PCR, yet TCRdb's version contains in-frame clones alone and is incomplete. The sample has about 43,000 clones; roughly 85% are singletons. This sample's time point: recipient sample about 28 days before transplant, after cytoreduction. This TCR derives from a man in his fifties or sixties with acute myeloid leukemia. Some clones in this sample may be carry-over from other donors' samples. The material sequenced was peripheral blood mononuclear cells, taken before stem cell transplant.

CDR3 in DNA: TGTGCCACCAGCAGAGATTGGGGACAGGGGCATGGCTACACCTTC. Its protein product is CATSRDWGQGHGYTF. The chain has TRBV15 and TRBJ1-2, with TRBD1 matching over 10 bases. With V trimmed by 0 bases and J by 6 bases, 4 bases remained unmatched. CDR3 size: 15 residues. The germline gives CDR1 LNHNV, CDR2 YYDKDF (reference sequence).